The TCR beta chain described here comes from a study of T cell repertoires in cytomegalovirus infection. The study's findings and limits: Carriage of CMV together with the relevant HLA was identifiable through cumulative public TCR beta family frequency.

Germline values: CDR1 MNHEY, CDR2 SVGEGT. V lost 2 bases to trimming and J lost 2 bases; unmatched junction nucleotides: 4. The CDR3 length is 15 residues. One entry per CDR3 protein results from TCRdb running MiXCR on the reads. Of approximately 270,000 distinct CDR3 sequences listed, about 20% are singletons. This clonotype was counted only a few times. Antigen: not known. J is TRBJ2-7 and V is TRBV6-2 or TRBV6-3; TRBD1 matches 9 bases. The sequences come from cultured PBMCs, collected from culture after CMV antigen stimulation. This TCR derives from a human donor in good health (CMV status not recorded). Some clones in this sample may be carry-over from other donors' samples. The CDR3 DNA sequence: TGTGCCAGCAGTTACGGGGACAGGGCTGCCTACGAGCAGTACTTC. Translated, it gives CASSYGDRAAYEQYF.